This entry describes one TCR beta chain. This CDR3 comprises 15 residues. The germline V gene has CDR1 SGHRS and CDR2 YFSETQ. The sample comes from a study of T-cell memory formation after mild COVID-19. TCRdb re-derived calls from the 5' RACE reads in MiXCR, one entry per CDR3 protein. The sample carries 340,000 or so distinct CDR3 sequences, 10% to 15% recorded once. The sequencing sample was made of PBMCs or a T cell subset sorted from them (not recorded which). The chain uses TRBV5-1 and TRBJ2-7, with D possibly being TRBD2 (6 bases). The J call is in doubt because the DNA end fits TRBJ2-1 better. This sequence was found in a man aged 18 to 29 who had mild COVID-19 (a few samples of this study predate the infection). Cell type and time point are not known. CDR3 coding DNA: TGCGCCAGCAGCCTACCGAGGACGGAGGGAAATGAGCAGTTCTTC. It is translated as CASSLPRTEGNEQFF.